The text below deals with one TCR beta chain. The antigen remains unidentified. Patients were ineligible given autoimmune disease history or systemic immunosuppression. These data are taken from a study of OX40 agonist ivuxolimab in advanced cancers. Background on the study: Every patient in dose escalation had hepatocellular carcinoma, melanoma, renal cell or head and neck cancer. Cohort: 75% to 90% men, mean age around 61, aged roughly 23 to 79.

The table came from immunoSEQ multiplex PCR; TCRdb's copy has only in-frame clones and leaves some out. The top ten clones hold about a third of a sample with tens of thousands of clones, approximately 86% of them seen once. Study-level findings and limits: Some nonresponders likewise displayed low normalized T-cell clonal expansion.

The length of the CDR3 is 15 residues. Germline CDR1 reads SGHRS; CDR2 reads YFSETQ. V was shortened by 2 bases and J by 0 bases, with 9 bases between the two germline ends. The receptor's source is an adult with an advanced solid tumor such as melanoma, head and neck, liver or kidney cancer. The sequenced sample was CD4+ or CD8+ T cells sorted from blood, obtained in a trial of the OX40 agonist ivuxolimab. This rearrangement joins TRBV5-1 to TRBJ1-3; maybe TRBD1 (5 bases). The CDR3 sequence: CASSLMTASGNTIYF. The CDR3 DNA reads TGCGCCAGCAGCTTAATGACAGCCTCTGGAAACACCATATATTTT.